This T cell receptor beta chain was observed in a study of blood T cell repertoires in COVID-19. Turning to the study itself: COVID-19 samples, acute and convalescent, were from the United States, Italy and Spain. T cells, B-cell-depleted T cells, or PBMCs provided the cDNA or gDNA that served as material.

Original methodology: The authors estimated nucleated cell counts from reference gene primer amplification. Assay used: immunoSEQ multiplex PCR; TCRdb lists only in-frame clones, some missing. V and J calls and clone size are those listed in that table; D and trimming were worked out from the DNA. This sample yields approximately 58,000 clones, of which more than 65% are seen a single time; more than 5% belongs to the top ten. This clone came up a few times. The V gene lost 3 bases and the J gene lost 4 bases, with 19 bases spanning the gap. From germline, CDR1 is SGHRS and CDR2 YFSETQ. The CDR3 is 16 amino acids.

This receptor was obtained from a woman in her sixties with acute or convalescent COVID-19. What was sequenced was peripheral blood. The chain has TRBV5-1 and TRBJ2-5; perhaps TRBD2 as D (7 bases). CDR3 protein: CASSSAGHGRLETQYF. The CDR3, as DNA: TGCGCCAGCAGCTCAGCGGGACACGGAAGACTAGAGACCCAGTACTTC.